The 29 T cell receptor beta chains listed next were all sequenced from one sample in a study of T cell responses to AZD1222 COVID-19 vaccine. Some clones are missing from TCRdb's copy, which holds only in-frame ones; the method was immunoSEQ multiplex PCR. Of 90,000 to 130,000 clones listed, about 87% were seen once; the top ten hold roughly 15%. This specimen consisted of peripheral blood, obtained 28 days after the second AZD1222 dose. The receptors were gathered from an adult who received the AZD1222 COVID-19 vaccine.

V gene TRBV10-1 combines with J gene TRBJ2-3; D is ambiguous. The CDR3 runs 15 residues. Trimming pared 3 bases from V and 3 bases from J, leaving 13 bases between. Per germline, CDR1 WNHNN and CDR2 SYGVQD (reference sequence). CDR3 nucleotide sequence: TGCGCCAGCAGTGATGCGGAGCCCCCGACAGATACGCAGTATTTT. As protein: CASSDAEPPTDTQYF.

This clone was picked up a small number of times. The CDR3 DNA reads as TGTGCCAGCAGCCAACCAACGGTTGCAGGGTCGGACGAGACCCAGTACTTC. Translation gives CASSQPTVAGSDETQYF. The chain joins TRBV3-1 (or the pseudogene TRBV3-2) to TRBJ2-5, with a weak D call TRBD1 (5 bases). Germline V lookup: CDR1 LGHDT, CDR2 YNNKEL (reference sequence). V dropped 2 bases and J dropped 5 bases, with 21 bases sitting between them. The CDR3 totals 17 residues.

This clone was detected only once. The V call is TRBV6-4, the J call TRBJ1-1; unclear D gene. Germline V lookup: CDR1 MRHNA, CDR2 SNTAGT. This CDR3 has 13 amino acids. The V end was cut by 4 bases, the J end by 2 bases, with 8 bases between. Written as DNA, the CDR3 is TGTGCCAGCAGTGCCAACAGTAACACTGAAGCTTTCTTT. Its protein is CASSANSNTEAFF.

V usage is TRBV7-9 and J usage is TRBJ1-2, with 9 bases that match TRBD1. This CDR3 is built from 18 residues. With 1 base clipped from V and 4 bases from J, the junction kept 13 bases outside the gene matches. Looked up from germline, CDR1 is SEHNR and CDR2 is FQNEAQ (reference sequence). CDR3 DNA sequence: TGTGCCAGCAGCTTAGGGGGACAGGGATGGAGGACTGGCTATGGCTACACCTTC. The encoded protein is CASSLGGQGWRTGYGYTF.

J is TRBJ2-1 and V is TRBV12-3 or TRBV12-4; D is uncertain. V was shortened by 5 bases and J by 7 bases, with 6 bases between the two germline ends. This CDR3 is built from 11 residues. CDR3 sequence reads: CASSPRNEQFF. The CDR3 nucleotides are TGTGCCAGCAGTCCCCGGAATGAGCAGTTCTTC.

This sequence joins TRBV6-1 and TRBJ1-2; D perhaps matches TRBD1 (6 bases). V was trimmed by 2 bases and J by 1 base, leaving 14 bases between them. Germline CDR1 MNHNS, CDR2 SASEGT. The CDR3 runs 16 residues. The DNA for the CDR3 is TGTGCCAGCAGTGAAACGCCGGGACAAGTTAACTATGGCTACACCTTC. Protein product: CASSETPGQVNYGYTF.

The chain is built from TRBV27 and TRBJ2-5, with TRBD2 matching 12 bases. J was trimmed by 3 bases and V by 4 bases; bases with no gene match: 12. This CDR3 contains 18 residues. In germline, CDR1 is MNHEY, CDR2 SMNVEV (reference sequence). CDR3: CASSWYPPPSGGEETQYF. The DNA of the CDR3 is TGTGCCAGCAGTTGGTACCCCCCTCCTAGCGGGGGGGAAGAGACCCAGTACTTC.

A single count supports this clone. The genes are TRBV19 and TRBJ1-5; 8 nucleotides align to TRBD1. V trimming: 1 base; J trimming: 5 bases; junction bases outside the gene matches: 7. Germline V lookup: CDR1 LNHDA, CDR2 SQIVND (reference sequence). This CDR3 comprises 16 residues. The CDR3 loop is CASSIGNRDRYQPQHF. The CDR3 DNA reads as TGTGCCAGTAGTATAGGGAACCGGGACAGGTATCAGCCCCAGCATTTT.

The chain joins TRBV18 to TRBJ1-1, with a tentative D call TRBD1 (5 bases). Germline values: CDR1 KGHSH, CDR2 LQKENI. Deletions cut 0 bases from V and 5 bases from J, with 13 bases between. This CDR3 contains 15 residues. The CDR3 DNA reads TGTGCCAGCTCACCACCCGCTGGGACGGGGACTGAAGCTTTCTTT. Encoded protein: CASSPPAGTGTEAFF. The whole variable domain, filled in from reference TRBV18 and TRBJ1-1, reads NAGVMQNPRHLVRRRGQEARLRCSPMKGHSHVYWYRQLPEEGLKFMVYLQKENIIDESGMPKERFSAEFPKEGPSILRIQQVVRGDSAAYFCASSPPAGTGTEAFFGQGTRLTVV.

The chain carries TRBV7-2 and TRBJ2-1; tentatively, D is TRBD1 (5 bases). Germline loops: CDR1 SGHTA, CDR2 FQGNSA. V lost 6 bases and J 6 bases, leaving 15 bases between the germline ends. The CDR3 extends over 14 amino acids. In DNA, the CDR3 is TGTGCCAGCAGTAGGGGCCTAATCTCCAATGAGCAGTTCTTC. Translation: CASSRGLISNEQFF. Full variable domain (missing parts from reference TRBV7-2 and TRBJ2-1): GAGVSQSPSNKVTEKGKDVELRCDPISGHTALYWYRQSLGQGLEFLIYFQGNSAPDKSGLPSDRFSAERTGGSVSTLTIQRTQQEDSAVYLCASSRGLISNEQFFGPGTRLTVL.

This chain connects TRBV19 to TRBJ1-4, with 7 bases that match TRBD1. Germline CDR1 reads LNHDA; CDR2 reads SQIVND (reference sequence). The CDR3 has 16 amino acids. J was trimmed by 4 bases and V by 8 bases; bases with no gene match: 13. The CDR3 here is CASFPRRGQHNEKLFF. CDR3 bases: TGTGCCAGTTTTCCCCGTCGGGGACAGCATAATGAAAAACTGTTTTTT. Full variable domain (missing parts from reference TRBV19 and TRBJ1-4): DGGITQSPKYLFRKEGQNVTLSCEQNLNHDAMYWYRQDPGQGLRLIYYSQIVNDFQKGDIAEGYSVSREKKESFPLTVTSAQKNPTAFYLCASFPRRGQHNEKLFFGSGTQLSVL.

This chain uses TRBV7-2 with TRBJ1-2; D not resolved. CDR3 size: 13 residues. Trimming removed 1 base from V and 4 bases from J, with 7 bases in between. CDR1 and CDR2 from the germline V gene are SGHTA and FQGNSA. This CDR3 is CASSLETVYGYTF. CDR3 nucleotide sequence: TGTGCCAGCAGCTTAGAAACAGTCTATGGCTACACCTTC.

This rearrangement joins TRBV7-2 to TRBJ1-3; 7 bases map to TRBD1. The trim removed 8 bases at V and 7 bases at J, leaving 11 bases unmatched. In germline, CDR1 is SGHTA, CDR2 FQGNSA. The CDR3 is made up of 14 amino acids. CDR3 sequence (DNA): TGTGCCAGCCGTCGACAGGGAAGGTCTAACACCATATATTTT. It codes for CASRRQGRSNTIYF.

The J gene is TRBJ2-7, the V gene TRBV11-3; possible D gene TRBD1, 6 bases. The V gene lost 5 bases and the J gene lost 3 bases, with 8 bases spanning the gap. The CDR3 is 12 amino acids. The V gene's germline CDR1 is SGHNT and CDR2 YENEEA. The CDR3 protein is CASSPGVYEQYF. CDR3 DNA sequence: TGTGCCAGCAGCCCAGGGGTCTACGAGCAGTACTTC.

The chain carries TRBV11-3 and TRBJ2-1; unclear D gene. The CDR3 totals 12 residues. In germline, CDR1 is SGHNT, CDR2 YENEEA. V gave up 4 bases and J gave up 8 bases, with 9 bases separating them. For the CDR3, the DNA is TGTGCCAGCAGCTCACGGCCAGATGAGCAGTTCTTC. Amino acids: CASSSRPDEQFF.

The CDR3 DNA follows: TGTGCCAGCTCACCTCAGGTGGGGCAGGGCCTCTACGAGCAGTACTTC. It encodes CASSPQVGQGLYEQYF. The chain links TRBV18 to TRBJ2-7; D possibly corresponds to TRBD1 (5 bases). This CDR3 spans 16 amino acids. Trimming pared 3 bases from V and 3 bases from J, leaving 18 bases between. Germline values: CDR1 KGHSH, CDR2 LQKENI.

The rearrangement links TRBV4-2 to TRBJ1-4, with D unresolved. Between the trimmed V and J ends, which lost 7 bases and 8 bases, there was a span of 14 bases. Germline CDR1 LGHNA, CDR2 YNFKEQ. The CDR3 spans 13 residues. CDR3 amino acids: CASTSADGEKLFF. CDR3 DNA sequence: TGTGCCAGCACCTCAGCGGATGGGGAAAAACTGTTTTTT.

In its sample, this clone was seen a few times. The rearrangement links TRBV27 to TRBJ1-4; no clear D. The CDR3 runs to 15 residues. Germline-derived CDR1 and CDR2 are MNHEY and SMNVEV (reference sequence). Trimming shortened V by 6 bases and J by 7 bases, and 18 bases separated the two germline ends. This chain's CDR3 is CASSLSAVSGEKLFF. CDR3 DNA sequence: TGTGCCAGCAGCCTATCGGCCGTCTCGGGTGAAAAACTGTTTTTT.

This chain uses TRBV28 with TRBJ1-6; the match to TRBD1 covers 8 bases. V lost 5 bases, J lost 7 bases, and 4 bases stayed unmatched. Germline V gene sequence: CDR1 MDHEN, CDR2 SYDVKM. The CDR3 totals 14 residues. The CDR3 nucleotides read TGTGCCAGCAGTGGGGACAGGTTAAATTCACCCCTCCACTTT. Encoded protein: CASSGDRLNSPLHF.

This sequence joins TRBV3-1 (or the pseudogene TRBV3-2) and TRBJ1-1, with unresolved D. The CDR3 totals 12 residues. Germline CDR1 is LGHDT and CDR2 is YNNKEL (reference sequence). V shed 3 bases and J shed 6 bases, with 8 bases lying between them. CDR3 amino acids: CASSHDTAEAFF. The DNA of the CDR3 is TGTGCCAGCAGCCATGACACGGCTGAAGCTTTCTTT.

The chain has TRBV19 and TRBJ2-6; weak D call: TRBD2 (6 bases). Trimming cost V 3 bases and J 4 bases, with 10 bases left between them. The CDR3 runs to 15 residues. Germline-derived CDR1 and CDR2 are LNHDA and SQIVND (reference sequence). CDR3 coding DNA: TGTGCCAGTAGTATTCGGGAGTACGGGGCCAACGTCCTGACTTTC. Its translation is CASSIREYGANVLTF.

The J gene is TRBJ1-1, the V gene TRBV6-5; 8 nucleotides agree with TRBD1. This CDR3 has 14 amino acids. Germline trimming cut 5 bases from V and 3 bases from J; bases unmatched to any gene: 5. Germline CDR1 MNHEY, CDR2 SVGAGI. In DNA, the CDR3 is TGTGCCAGCAGTAACGGACAGGGACACACTGAAGCTTTCTTT. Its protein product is CASSNGQGHTEAFF.

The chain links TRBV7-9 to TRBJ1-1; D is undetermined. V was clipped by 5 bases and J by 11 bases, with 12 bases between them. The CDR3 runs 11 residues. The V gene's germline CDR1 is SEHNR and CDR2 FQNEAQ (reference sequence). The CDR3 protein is CASSRGRGAFF. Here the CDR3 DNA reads TGTGCCAGCAGCCGCGGACGTGGGGCTTTCTTT.

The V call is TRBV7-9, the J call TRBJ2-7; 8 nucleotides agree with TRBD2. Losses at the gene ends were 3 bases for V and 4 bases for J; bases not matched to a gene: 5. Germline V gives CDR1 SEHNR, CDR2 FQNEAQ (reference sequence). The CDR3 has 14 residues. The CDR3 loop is CASSFGGDGYEQYF. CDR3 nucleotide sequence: TGTGCCAGCAGCTTCGGGGGGGACGGGTACGAGCAGTACTTC. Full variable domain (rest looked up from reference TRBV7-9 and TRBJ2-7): DTGVSQNPRHKITKRGQNVTFRCDPISEHNRLYWYRQTLGQGPEFLTYFQNEAQLEKSRLLSDRFSAERPKGSFSTLEIQRTEQGDSAMYLCASSFGGDGYEQYFGPGTRLTVT.

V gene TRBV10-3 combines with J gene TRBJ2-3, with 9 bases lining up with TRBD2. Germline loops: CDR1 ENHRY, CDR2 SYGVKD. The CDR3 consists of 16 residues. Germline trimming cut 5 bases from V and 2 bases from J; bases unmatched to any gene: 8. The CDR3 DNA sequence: TGTGCCATCAGTAACCCGAGCGGGGGGACCACAGATACGCAGTATTTT. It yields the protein CAISNPSGGTTDTQYF.

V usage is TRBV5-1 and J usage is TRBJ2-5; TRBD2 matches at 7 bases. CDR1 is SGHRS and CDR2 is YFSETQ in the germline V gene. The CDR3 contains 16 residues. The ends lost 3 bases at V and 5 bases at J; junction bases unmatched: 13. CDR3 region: CASSYLGEGFRETQYF. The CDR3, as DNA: TGCGCCAGCAGCTACCTTGGGGAGGGGTTCCGGGAGACCCAGTACTTC.

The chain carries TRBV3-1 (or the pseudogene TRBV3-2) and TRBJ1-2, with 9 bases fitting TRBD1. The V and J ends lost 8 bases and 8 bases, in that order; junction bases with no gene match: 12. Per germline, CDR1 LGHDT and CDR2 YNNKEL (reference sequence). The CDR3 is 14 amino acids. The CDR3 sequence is CASVGQGLGSGYTF. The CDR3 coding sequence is TGTGCCAGCGTTGGACAGGGGCTAGGGAGCGGCTACACCTTC.

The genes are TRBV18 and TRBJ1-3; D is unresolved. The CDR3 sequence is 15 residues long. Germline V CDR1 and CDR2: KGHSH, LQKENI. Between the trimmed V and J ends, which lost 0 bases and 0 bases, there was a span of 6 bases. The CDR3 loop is CASSPPGLSGNTIYF. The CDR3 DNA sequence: TGTGCCAGCTCACCACCAGGGCTCTCTGGAAACACCATATATTTT.

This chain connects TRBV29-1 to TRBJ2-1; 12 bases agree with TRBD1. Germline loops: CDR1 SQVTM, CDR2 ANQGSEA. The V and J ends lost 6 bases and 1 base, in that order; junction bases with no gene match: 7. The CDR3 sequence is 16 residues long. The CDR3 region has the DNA TGCAGCGTAGCGGGACAGGGGGCATCTTCCTACAATGAGCAGTTCTTC. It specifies CSVAGQGASSYNEQFF.